Listed below are T cell receptor beta chains from one sample, sequenced in a study of blood T cell repertoires in COVID-19. This table comes from immunoSEQ multiplex PCR, and its TCRdb copy is limited to in-frame clones, with some not included. Counted here are roughly 200,000 clones, around nine tenths occurring once; the ten biggest clones make up roughly 6.2%. The sample consisted of peripheral blood. Receptors were obtained from a middle-aged woman who had recovered from COVID-19. The CDR3 runs from the conserved cysteine through the conserved F or W. D genes are given only for firm matches. A clone size is listed for some rows: how often the clone was seen (once, few, many), or a class if it is expanded.

abundance: NA; v_gene: TRBV3-1/TRBV3-2; d_gene: TRBD1; j_gene: TRBJ2-5; CDR3aa: CASSQEGRWTGEETQYF; CDR3nt: TGTGCCAGCAGCCAAGAAGGAAGGTGGACAGGGGAAGAGACCCAGTACTTC
abundance: once; v_gene: TRBV18; d_gene: TRBD2; j_gene: TRBJ2-1; CDR3aa: CASYTPYPGLGGNEQFF; CDR3nt: TGTGCCAGCTACACGCCCTATCCGGGACTAGGAGGGAATGAGCAGTTCTTC
abundance: NA; v_gene: TRBV5-1; d_gene: TRBD1; j_gene: TRBJ2-1; CDR3aa: CASTSGQNNEQFF; CDR3nt: TGCGCCAGCACCTCGGGACAGAACAATGAGCAGTTCTTC
abundance: NA; v_gene: TRBV6-1; d_gene: NA; j_gene: TRBJ2-1; CDR3aa: CASSDGQPVDEQFF; CDR3nt: TGTGCCAGCAGTGACGGACAGCCGGTGGATGAGCAGTTCTTC
abundance: NA; v_gene: TRBV27; d_gene: TRBD2; j_gene: TRBJ2-1; CDR3aa: CASSSSGTSYNEQFF; CDR3nt: TGTGCCAGCTCTTCTAGCGGGACATCCTACAATGAGCAGTTCTTC
abundance: many; v_gene: TRBV5-5; d_gene: NA; j_gene: TRBJ2-7; CDR3aa: CASSALWRGSYEQYF; CDR3nt: TGTGCCAGCAGCGCCCTTTGGCGGGGATCCTACGAGCAGTACTTC
abundance: NA; v_gene: TRBV2; d_gene: TRBD2; j_gene: TRBJ2-7; CDR3aa: CASRTSGSFHEQYF; CDR3nt: TGTGCCAGCAGGACTAGCGGGAGTTTCCACGAGCAGTACTTC
abundance: NA; v_gene: TRBV28; d_gene: TRBD2; j_gene: TRBJ2-7; CDR3aa: CASSSRGSLLEQYF; CDR3nt: TGTGCCAGCAGTTCACGCGGGAGTCTGCTCGAGCAGTACTTC
abundance: few; v_gene: TRBV7-2; d_gene: NA; j_gene: TRBJ1-3; CDR3aa: CASSSSMQGSGNTIYF; CDR3nt: TGTGCCAGCAGCTCCTCGATGCAGGGCTCAGGAAACACCATATATTTT
abundance: few; v_gene: TRBV7-7; d_gene: TRBD1; j_gene: TRBJ2-5; CDR3aa: CASSATGGSETQYF; CDR3nt: TGTGCCAGCAGCGCCACAGGGGGCAGTGAGACCCAGTACTTC
abundance: NA; v_gene: TRBV7-2; d_gene: TRBD1; j_gene: TRBJ1-1; CDR3aa: CASSPRGPTDTEAFF; CDR3nt: TGTGCCAGCAGCCCCAGGGGGCCCACGGACACTGAAGCTTTCTTT
abundance: NA; v_gene: TRBV4-3; d_gene: TRBD1; j_gene: TRBJ1-2; CDR3aa: CASSQAYGTGNFYGYTF; CDR3nt: TGCGCCAGCAGCCAAGCTTACGGGACAGGGAATTTCTATGGCTACACCTTC
abundance: NA; v_gene: TRBV24-1; d_gene: TRBD1; j_gene: TRBJ2-3; CDR3aa: CATSDRDRFTDTQYF; CDR3nt: TGTGCCACCAGTGACCGGGACAGATTCACAGATACGCAGTATTTT
abundance: once; v_gene: TRBV6-5; d_gene: NA; j_gene: TRBJ1-1; CDR3aa: CASSPFRDNTEAFF; CDR3nt: TGTGCCAGCAGTCCATTCAGGGATAACACTGAAGCTTTCTTT
abundance: NA; v_gene: TRBV30; d_gene: NA; j_gene: TRBJ2-7; CDR3aa: CAWSVQVGLRYEQYF; CDR3nt: TGTGCCTGGAGTGTACAGGTGGGCCTCCGCTACGAGCAGTACTTC
abundance: once; v_gene: TRBV5-1; d_gene: TRBD1; j_gene: TRBJ1-2; CDR3aa: CASSWDSSYGYTF; CDR3nt: TGCGCCAGCAGTTGGGACAGTTCCTATGGCTACACCTTC
abundance: NA; v_gene: TRBV6-5; d_gene: TRBD1; j_gene: TRBJ1-4; CDR3aa: CASSYGQGREKLFF; CDR3nt: TGTGCCAGCAGCTATGGACAGGGACGTGAAAAACTGTTTTTT
abundance: NA; v_gene: TRBV30; d_gene: NA; j_gene: TRBJ1-5; CDR3aa: CAWSVSTVYSNQPQHF; CDR3nt: TGTGCCTGGAGTGTAAGTACGGTCTATAGCAATCAGCCCCAGCATTTT
abundance: NA; v_gene: TRBV28; d_gene: TRBD2; j_gene: TRBJ2-1; CDR3aa: CASTYSGSYNEQFF; CDR3nt: TGTGCCAGCACCTATAGCGGGAGTTACAATGAGCAGTTCTTC
abundance: once; v_gene: TRBV18; d_gene: TRBD1; j_gene: TRBJ1-2; CDR3aa: CASSPPGQGANGYTF; CDR3nt: TGTGCCAGCTCACCACCGGGACAGGGGGCAAATGGCTACACCTTC
abundance: NA; v_gene: TRBV18; d_gene: NA; j_gene: TRBJ1-2; CDR3aa: CATLGRGSDGYTF; CDR3nt: TGTGCCACCTTGGGGAGGGGATCGGATGGCTACACCTTC
abundance: NA; v_gene: TRBV5-1; d_gene: NA; j_gene: TRBJ1-1; CDR3aa: CASSLVGGENTEAFF; CDR3nt: TGCGCCAGCAGCTTGGTAGGGGGGGAGAACACTGAAGCTTTCTTT
abundance: once; v_gene: TRBV5-6; d_gene: NA; j_gene: TRBJ2-2; CDR3aa: CASSLRESAGELFF; CDR3nt: TGTGCCAGCAGCTTGCGGGAGTCGGCCGGGGAGCTGTTTTTT
abundance: NA; v_gene: TRBV18; d_gene: NA; j_gene: TRBJ1-1; CDR3aa: CASSPGGRMNTEAFF; CDR3nt: TGTGCCAGCTCACCAGGGGGGAGGATGAACACTGAAGCTTTCTTT
abundance: NA; v_gene: TRBV18; d_gene: TRBD1; j_gene: TRBJ1-3; CDR3aa: CASSPGQISPIYF; CDR3nt: TGTGCCAGCTCACCGGGACAGATCTCCCCCATATATTTT
abundance: few; v_gene: TRBV6-4; d_gene: TRBD2; j_gene: TRBJ2-1; CDR3aa: CASSDSSGDYNEQFF; CDR3nt: TGTGCCAGCAGTGACTCCAGCGGGGACTACAATGAGCAGTTCTTC
abundance: NA; v_gene: TRBV6-2/TRBV6-3; d_gene: TRBD1; j_gene: TRBJ1-5; CDR3aa: CASSYGQGRDQPQHF; CDR3nt: TGTGCCAGCAGTTACGGACAGGGAAGGGATCAGCCCCAGCATTTT
abundance: NA; v_gene: TRBV27; d_gene: TRBD1; j_gene: TRBJ1-1; CDR3aa: CASSSGQGNTEAFF; CDR3nt: TGTGCCAGCAGTTCGGGACAGGGGAACACTGAAGCTTTCTTT
abundance: NA; v_gene: TRBV7-3; d_gene: NA; j_gene: TRBJ2-1; CDR3aa: CASSLTQGWEQFF; CDR3nt: TGTGCCAGCAGTCTCACTCAGGGGTGGGAGCAGTTCTTC
abundance: NA; v_gene: TRBV6-1; d_gene: NA; j_gene: TRBJ1-1; CDR3aa: CASIEGSPFMNTEAFF; CDR3nt: TGTGCCAGCATTGAAGGTAGTCCATTCATGAACACTGAAGCTTTCTTT
abundance: once; v_gene: TRBV29-1; d_gene: TRBD1; j_gene: TRBJ1-1; CDR3aa: CSVSLRGTDKKAFF; CDR3nt: TGCAGCGTCTCCCTTCGCGGGACAGACAAAAAAGCTTTCTTT
abundance: NA; v_gene: TRBV3-1/TRBV3-2; d_gene: NA; j_gene: TRBJ1-4; CDR3aa: CASSQASTTRRGALYEKLFF; CDR3nt: TGTGCCAGCAGCCAAGCTTCGACCACGCGTCGGGGGGCGTTGTATGAAAAACTGTTTTTT
abundance: NA; v_gene: TRBV18; d_gene: TRBD2; j_gene: TRBJ2-1; CDR3aa: CASSPQTGTSGRANEQFF; CDR3nt: TGTGCCAGCTCACCACAAACGGGGACTAGCGGGAGGGCCAATGAGCAGTTCTTC
abundance: NA; v_gene: TRBV7-2; d_gene: NA; j_gene: TRBJ2-1; CDR3aa: CASSFSGADEQFF; CDR3nt: TGTGCCAGCAGCTTCTCGGGAGCGGATGAGCAGTTCTTC
abundance: NA; v_gene: TRBV10-3; d_gene: TRBD2; j_gene: TRBJ2-6; CDR3aa: CAISEWGGTGANVLTF; CDR3nt: TGTGCCATCAGTGAGTGGGGGGGAACCGGGGCCAACGTCCTGACTTTC
abundance: many; v_gene: TRBV5-1; d_gene: NA; j_gene: TRBJ1-3; CDR3aa: CASSLVEVPNISGNTIYF; CDR3nt: TGCGCCAGCAGCTTGGTAGAGGTCCCAAACATCTCTGGAAACACCATATATTTT
abundance: NA; v_gene: TRBV7-8; d_gene: TRBD2; j_gene: TRBJ2-7; CDR3aa: CASSSFGISGIRTPLYEQYF; CDR3nt: TGTGCCAGCAGCTCCTTCGGGATTAGCGGGATTCGAACCCCCCTTTACGAGCAGTACTTC
abundance: NA; v_gene: TRBV5-4; d_gene: NA; j_gene: TRBJ1-2; CDR3aa: CASSLEAVVGAKGYTF; CDR3nt: TGTGCCAGCAGCTTGGAGGCCGTTGTGGGGGCGAAGGGCTACACCTTC
abundance: NA; v_gene: TRBV6-5; d_gene: TRBD2; j_gene: TRBJ2-1; CDR3aa: CASSPGTSGNNEQFF; CDR3nt: TGTGCCAGCAGCCCCGGGACTAGCGGAAACAATGAGCAGTTCTTC
abundance: NA; v_gene: TRBV28; d_gene: TRBD2; j_gene: TRBJ2-1; CDR3aa: CASIYSGSSYNEQFF; CDR3nt: TGTGCCAGCATCTATAGCGGGAGCTCCTACAATGAGCAGTTCTTC
abundance: NA; v_gene: TRBV19; d_gene: NA; j_gene: TRBJ1-2; CDR3aa: CASSIDLFQGRDYGYTF; CDR3nt: TGTGCCAGTAGTATAGATCTGTTCCAGGGAAGGGACTATGGCTACACCTTC
abundance: NA; v_gene: TRBV3-1/TRBV3-2; d_gene: NA; j_gene: TRBJ2-3; CDR3aa: CASSQEGDTQYF; CDR3nt: TGTGCCAGCAGCCAAGAGGGCGATACGCAGTATTTT
abundance: NA; v_gene: TRBV7-9; d_gene: NA; j_gene: TRBJ1-3; CDR3aa: CASSLPLRDSHSGNTIYF; CDR3nt: TGTGCCAGCAGCTTACCTTTAAGGGACTCACACTCTGGAAACACCATATATTTT
abundance: NA; v_gene: TRBV7-2; d_gene: TRBD2; j_gene: TRBJ2-5; CDR3aa: CASSFGGGETQYF; CDR3nt: TGTGCCAGCAGCTTCGGGGGGGGAGAGACCCAGTACTTC
abundance: NA; v_gene: TRBV19; d_gene: TRBD1; j_gene: TRBJ1-1; CDR3aa: CASSTWDRDEAFF; CDR3nt: TGTGCCAGTAGTACGTGGGACAGGGATGAAGCTTTCTTT
abundance: NA; v_gene: TRBV5-1; d_gene: TRBD1; j_gene: TRBJ2-7; CDR3aa: CASSKTGSYEQYF; CDR3nt: TGCGCCAGCAGCAAGACAGGGTCCTACGAGCAGTACTTC
abundance: NA; v_gene: TRBV24-1; d_gene: TRBD2; j_gene: TRBJ2-3; CDR3aa: CATKGLAEQDTQYF; CDR3nt: TGTGCCACCAAGGGACTAGCGGAACAGGATACGCAGTATTTT
abundance: many; v_gene: TRBV7-6; d_gene: NA; j_gene: TRBJ2-1; CDR3aa: CASSLGQSSGVNEQFF; CDR3nt: TGTGCCAGCAGCTTAGGACAAAGTAGCGGCGTCAATGAGCAGTTCTTC
abundance: NA; v_gene: TRBV5-1; d_gene: TRBD1; j_gene: TRBJ1-4; CDR3aa: CASSERDSNEKLFF; CDR3nt: TGCGCCAGCAGTGAACGGGACAGTAATGAAAAACTGTTTTTT
abundance: NA; v_gene: TRBV6-6; d_gene: TRBD2; j_gene: TRBJ2-1; CDR3aa: CASNTPGLADNEQFF; CDR3nt: TGTGCCAGCAACACGCCGGGACTAGCGGACAATGAGCAGTTCTTC
abundance: NA; v_gene: TRBV5-4; d_gene: NA; j_gene: TRBJ2-2; CDR3aa: CASSLWRDPGELFF; CDR3nt: TGTGCCAGCAGCCTGTGGCGGGACCCCGGGGAGCTGTTTTTT
abundance: NA; v_gene: TRBV2; d_gene: TRBD1; j_gene: TRBJ1-6; CDR3aa: CASSRQGMRNSPLHF; CDR3nt: TGTGCCAGCAGTCGACAGGGGATGAGGAATTCACCCCTCCACTTT
abundance: NA; v_gene: TRBV5-6; d_gene: NA; j_gene: TRBJ2-1; CDR3aa: CASSFGGALGNEQFF; CDR3nt: TGTGCCAGCAGCTTCGGCGGGGCCCTGGGCAATGAGCAGTTCTTC